These 27 T cell receptor beta chains came from one sample sequenced in a study of human CD8 memory T cell subsets. Sequencing libraries of TCR beta were made by UMI-labeled 5' RACE. Reanalyzing the 5' RACE reads, TCRdb keeps one entry per CDR3 protein, without DNA. The sample holds 10,000 to 11,000 distinct CDR3 sequences. Sequenced sample: CD8+ stem-like memory T cells (TSCM and TCM) sorted from PBMCs. Subset meaning: stem-like memory CD8 T cells (TSTEM), CCR7+ PD-1- TIGIT-. The receptors originated from a human donor in good health.

In terms of frequency, this clonotype is medium-sized (0.01 to 0.1%). The chain employs TRBV27 and TRBJ2-7. This CDR3 has 13 amino acids. Germline values: CDR1 MNHEY, CDR2 SMNVEV (reference sequence). CDR3 amino acids: CASSFSTVREQYF.

CDR3: CASSIGTSYYEQYF. The chain is built from TRBV19 and TRBJ2-7; TCRdb's D gene call, TRBD2, goes unchecked for lack of DNA. The V gene's germline CDR1 is LNHDA and CDR2 SQIVND (reference sequence). This CDR3 has 14 amino acids.

This sequence joins TRBV28 and TRBJ1-5; the D gene TCRdb calls, TRBD1, cannot be checked with no DNA. In germline, CDR1 is MDHEN, CDR2 SYDVKM. The CDR3 loop spans 15 amino acids. The CDR3 spells CASQIRRGLGQPQHF.

This chain joins TRBV19 and TRBJ2-1; TCRdb's D call of TRBD2 is untestable without DNA. Per the germline V gene, CDR1 is LNHDA and CDR2 is SQIVND (reference sequence). The CDR3 spans 13 residues. CDR3 sequence: CASSIGLAGVVFF. Drawing the rest from reference TRBV19 and TRBJ2-1, the complete variable domain is DGGITQSPKYLFRKEGQNVTLSCEQNLNHDAMYWYRQDPGQGLRLIYYSQIVNDFQKGDIAEGYSVSREKKESFPLTVTSAQKNPTAFYLCASSIGLAGVVFFGPGTRLTVL.

This clonotype is identified as medium-sized (0.01 to 0.1%) from frequency. The chain recombines TRBV29-1 with TRBJ2-1; TCRdb calls TRBD2, which cannot be checked without DNA. The germline CDR1 and CDR2 sequences are SQVTM and ANQGSEA. The CDR3 covers 14 residues. CDR3: CSDRAGEGGFEQFF.

The chain couples TRBV7-9 to TRBJ1-1; there is no DNA to check the TCRdb D call of TRBD1. This CDR3 has 14 amino acids. Germline V gene lookup returns CDR1 SEHNR and CDR2 FQNEAQ (reference sequence). The CDR3 loop is CASSLGGTGDEAFF.

The chain links TRBV9 to TRBJ1-4; TCRdb's D call, TRBD1, is unchecked because there is no DNA. Looked up from germline, CDR1 is SGDLS and CDR2 is YYNGEE. The length of the CDR3 is 14 residues. This CDR3 is CASSVEGQHEKLFF.

The chain couples TRBV7-6 to TRBJ1-2. CDR3 size: 14 residues. Germline CDR1 is SGHVS and CDR2 is FNYEAQ. CDR3: CASSPLPGLEGYTF.

This chain links TRBV9 with TRBJ2-3. This CDR3 is built from 15 residues. Germline V CDR1 and CDR2: SGDLS, YYNGEE. The CDR3 loop reads CASSVGETSTDTQYF.

The V gene is TRBV10-2, the J gene TRBJ2-7; the D call of TRBD2 rests on TCRdb alone, since no DNA is present to check it. The V gene's germline CDR1 is WSHSY and CDR2 SAAADI. The CDR3 loop spans 12 amino acids. This CDR3 is CASMDMRDEQYF.

J is TRBJ2-7 and V is TRBV15; TCRdb outputs TRBD2, but without DNA this stays unchecked. CDR3 size: 16 residues. Germline loops: CDR1 LNHNV, CDR2 YYDKDF (reference sequence). This CDR3 is CATSPGLAGGPEEQYF.

The V gene is TRBV7-9, the J gene TRBJ2-2; TCRdb names TRBD2, which stays unverified in the absence of DNA. Germline V gene data show CDR1 as SEHNR and CDR2 as FQNEAQ (reference sequence). The CDR3 sequence is 13 residues long. CDR3: CASMSPWGVELFF.

This chain uses TRBV10-3 with TRBJ2-1. Germline CDR1 ENHRY, CDR2 SYGVKD. The CDR3 extends over 11 amino acids. CDR3 sequence reads: CAISELNEQFF.

The genes are TRBV19 and TRBJ1-1; the D call of TRBD1 rests on TCRdb alone, since no DNA is present to check it. There are 16 residues in the CDR3. Germline V gene sequence: CDR1 LNHDA, CDR2 SQIVND (reference sequence). CDR3 loop: CASSPRRQPMNTEAFF.

The V and J genes are TRBV4-1 and TRBJ2-1; TCRdb returns TRBD2, unconfirmable since there is no DNA. The CDR3 consists of 18 residues. The germline V gene has CDR1 MGHRA and CDR2 YSYEKL. CDR3 sequence: CASSQDASGLASSNEQFF.

This chain joins TRBV7-9 and TRBJ2-3; without DNA, the TCRdb call of TRBD2 cannot be checked. This CDR3 comprises 15 residues. The V gene's germline CDR1 is SEHNR and CDR2 FQNEAQ (reference sequence). The CDR3 here is CASSTAGLAGETQYF.

The genes are TRBV7-8 and TRBJ2-1; TCRdb's assignment of TRBD2 cannot be checked, as there is no DNA. CDR3 length equals 12 residues. Germline lookup yields CDR1 SGHVS and CDR2 FQNEAQ. The CDR3 sequence: CASGGLADEQFF.

V and J are TRBV6-6 and TRBJ1-1. Germline-derived CDR1 and CDR2 are MNHNY and SVGAGI (reference sequence). The CDR3 is 12 residues long. The CDR3 reads CASSWENTEAFF.

This chain joins TRBV7-9 and TRBJ2-7; lacking DNA, the TRBD1 call made by TCRdb goes unchecked. CDR1 and CDR2 (germline): SEHNR, FQNEAQ (reference sequence). CDR3 length equals 15 residues. This CDR3 reads CASSWSGTGPHEQYF. Full variable domain (rest looked up from reference TRBV7-9 and TRBJ2-7): DTGVSQNPRHKITKRGQNVTFRCDPISEHNRLYWYRQTLGQGPEFLTYFQNEAQLEKSRLLSDRFSAERPKGSFSTLEIQRTEQGDSAMYLCASSWSGTGPHEQYFGPGTRLTVT.

Considering frequency, this clonotype is medium-sized (0.01 to 0.1%). The chain links TRBV5-6 to TRBJ1-5. Germline V gene lookup returns CDR1 SGHDT and CDR2 YYEEEE. CDR3 length: 13 amino acids. CDR3 sequence: CASSLGRHGPQHF.

This clonotype is labeled medium-sized based on frequency. CDR3: CASSQVRGADTQYF. The V and J genes are TRBV4-1 and TRBJ2-3; without DNA, the TCRdb call of TRBD2 cannot be checked. This CDR3 is built from 14 residues. Germline-derived CDR1 and CDR2 are MGHRA and YSYEKL.

CDR3 loop: CASSFWAGGAYEQYF. V is TRBV7-9 and J is TRBJ2-7. The CDR3 spans 15 residues. Germline CDR1 is SEHNR and CDR2 is FQNEAQ (reference sequence). Supplemented by reference TRBV7-9 and TRBJ2-7, the full variable domain reads DTGVSQNPRHKITKRGQNVTFRCDPISEHNRLYWYRQTLGQGPEFLTYFQNEAQLEKSRLLSDRFSAERPKGSFSTLEIQRTEQGDSAMYLCASSFWAGGAYEQYFGPGTRLTVT.

Its frequency marks this clonotype as medium-sized. The genes are TRBV20-1 and TRBJ2-7; the TCRdb D gene call, TRBD1, has no DNA to confirm it. The CDR3 is 12 residues long. Germline CDR1 is DFQATT and CDR2 is SNEGSKA (reference sequence). The CDR3 region is CSAWDSSYEQYF.

The rearrangement links TRBV2 to TRBJ2-3; absent DNA, TCRdb's TRBD2 call cannot be checked. Germline V gene data show CDR1 as SNHLY and CDR2 as FYNNEI. The CDR3 consists of 14 residues. The CDR3 sequence: CASMGLAGADTQYF.

The chain links TRBV5-4 to TRBJ2-7; no DNA is available, so the TRBD2 call from TCRdb remains unchecked. Per germline, CDR1 SGHNT and CDR2 YYREEE (reference sequence). The CDR3 has 15 amino acids. CDR3 residues: CASSPLAGAPYEQYF.

This chain joins TRBV7-9 and TRBJ2-1; the D call of TRBD1 rests on TCRdb alone, since no DNA is present to check it. The CDR3 has 14 residues. The germline V gene encodes CDR1 SEHNR and CDR2 FQNEAQ (reference sequence). The chain's CDR3 is CASSFEGGHNEQFF.

The chain is built from TRBV28 and TRBJ2-1; checking the TCRdb D call of TRBD2 is not possible without DNA. Germline V gene sequence: CDR1 MDHEN, CDR2 SYDVKM. CDR3 length equals 15 residues. The CDR3 here is CASSLSSGGFNEQFF. Full variable domain (outside the CDR3, taken from reference TRBV28 and TRBJ2-1): DVKVTQSSRYLVKRTGEKVFLECVQDMDHENMFWYRQDPGLGLRLIYFSYDVKMKEKGDIPEGYSVSREKKERFSLILESASTNQTSMYLCASSLSSGGFNEQFFGPGTRLTVL.